This paragraph covers one T cell receptor (beta chain) sequence. The target antigen is unknown. TCRdb re-called the 5' RACE reads through MiXCR, storing one row per CDR3 protein. The sample lists about 800,000 distinct CDR3 sequences, 10% to 15% seen once, with just over 0.5% in the top ten. This sample was taken from a study of CD8 T cells in ankylosing spondylitis. Whole-study results and caveats: What appeared characteristic of ankylosing spondylitis blood was a TCR beta motif of under 10 highly homologous variants. According to the report, clones linked to the disease were significantly enriched in matched synovial fluid samples taken from ankylosing spondylitis patients.

Trimming pared 0 bases from V and 3 bases from J, leaving 11 bases between. The CDR3 is 15 residues long. Germline V gene data show CDR1 as MNHEY and CDR2 as SVGAGI. The chain links TRBV6-5 to TRBJ1-1; no clear D. The receptor was derived from a male donor with ankylosing spondylitis. Material for sequencing was blood, either unsorted or a sorted T cell fraction (not recorded which). The CDR3 loop is CASSYSGVWYTEAFF. The CDR3 DNA is TGTGCCAGCAGTTACTCCGGGGTATGGTACACTGAAGCTTTCTTT.